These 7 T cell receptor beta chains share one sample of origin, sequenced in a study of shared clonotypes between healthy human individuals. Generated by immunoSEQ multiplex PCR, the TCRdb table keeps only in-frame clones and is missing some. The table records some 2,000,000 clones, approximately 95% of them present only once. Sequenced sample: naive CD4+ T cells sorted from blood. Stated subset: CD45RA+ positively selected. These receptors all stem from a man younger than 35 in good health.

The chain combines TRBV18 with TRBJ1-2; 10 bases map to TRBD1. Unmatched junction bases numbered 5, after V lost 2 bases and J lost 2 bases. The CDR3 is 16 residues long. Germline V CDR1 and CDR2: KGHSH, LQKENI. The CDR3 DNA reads TGTGCCAGCTCACCAAGTCTGACAGGGGGCAACTATGGCTACACCTTC. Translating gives CASSPSLTGGNYGYTF.

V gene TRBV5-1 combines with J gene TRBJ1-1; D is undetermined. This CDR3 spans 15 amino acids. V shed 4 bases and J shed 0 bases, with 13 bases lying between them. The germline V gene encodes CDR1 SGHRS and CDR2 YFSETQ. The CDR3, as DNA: TGCGCCAGCAGCCTAGACATTTTCATGAACACTGAAGCTTTCTTT. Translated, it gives CASSLDIFMNTEAFF.

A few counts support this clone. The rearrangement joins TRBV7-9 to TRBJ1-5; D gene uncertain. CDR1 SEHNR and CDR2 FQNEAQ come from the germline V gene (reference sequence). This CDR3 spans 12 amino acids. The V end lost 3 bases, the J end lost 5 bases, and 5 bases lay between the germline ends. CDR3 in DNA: TGTGCCAGCAGCTTCTTGGATCAGCCCCAGCATTTT. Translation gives CASSFLDQPQHF.

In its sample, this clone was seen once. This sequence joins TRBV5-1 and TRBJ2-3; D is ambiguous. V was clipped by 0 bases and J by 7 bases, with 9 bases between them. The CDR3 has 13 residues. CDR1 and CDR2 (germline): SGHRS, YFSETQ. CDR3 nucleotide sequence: TGCGCCAGCAGCTTGGGTAAGGAGCATACGCAGTATTTT. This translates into CASSLGKEHTQYF.

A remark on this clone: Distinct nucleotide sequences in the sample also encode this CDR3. CDR3: CAWSGQGYNSPLHF. The CDR3 nucleotides are TGTGCCTGGAGTGGGCAGGGGTATAATTCACCCCTCCACTTT. The chain uses TRBV30 and TRBJ1-6, with D tentatively TRBD1 (6 bases). Trimming cost V 1 base and J 4 bases, with 8 bases left between them. This CDR3 is 14 amino acids long. CDR1 is GTSNPN and CDR2 is SVGIG in the germline V gene (reference sequence). Variable domain in full (rest from reference TRBV30 and TRBJ1-6): SQTIHQWPATLVQPVGSPLSLECTVEGTSNPNLYWYRQAAGRGLQLLFYSVGIGQISSEVPQNLSASRPQDRQFILSSKKLLLSDSGFYLCAWSGQGYNSPLHFGNGTRLTVT.

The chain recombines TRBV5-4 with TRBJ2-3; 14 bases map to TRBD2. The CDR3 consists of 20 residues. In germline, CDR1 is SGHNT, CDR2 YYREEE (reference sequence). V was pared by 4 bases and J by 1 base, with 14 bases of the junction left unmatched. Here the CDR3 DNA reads TGTGCCAGCAGCCCACAGGGACTAGCGGGGGAGAGGTGGGGCACAGATACGCAGTATTTT. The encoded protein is CASSPQGLAGERWGTDTQYF.

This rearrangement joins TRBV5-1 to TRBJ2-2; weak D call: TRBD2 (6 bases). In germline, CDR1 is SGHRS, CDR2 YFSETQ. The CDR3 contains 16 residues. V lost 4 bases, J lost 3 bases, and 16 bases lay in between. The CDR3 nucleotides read TGCGCCAGCAGCCCGAGTGGGCGGGGCTACACCGGGGAGCTGTTTTTT. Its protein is CASSPSGRGYTGELFF.